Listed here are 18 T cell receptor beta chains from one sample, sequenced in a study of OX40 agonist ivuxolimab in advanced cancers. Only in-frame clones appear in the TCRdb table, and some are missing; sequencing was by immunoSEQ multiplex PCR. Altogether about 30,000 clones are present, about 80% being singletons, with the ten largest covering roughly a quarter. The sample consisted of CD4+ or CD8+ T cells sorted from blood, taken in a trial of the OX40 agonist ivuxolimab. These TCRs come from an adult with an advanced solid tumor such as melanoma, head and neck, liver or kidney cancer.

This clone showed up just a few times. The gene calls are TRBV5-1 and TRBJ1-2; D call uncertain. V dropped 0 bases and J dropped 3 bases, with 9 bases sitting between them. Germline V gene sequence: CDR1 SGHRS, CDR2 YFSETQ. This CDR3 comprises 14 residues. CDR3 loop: CASSLAGIDYGYTF. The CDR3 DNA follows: TGCGCCAGCAGCTTGGCGGGGATTGACTATGGCTACACCTTC.

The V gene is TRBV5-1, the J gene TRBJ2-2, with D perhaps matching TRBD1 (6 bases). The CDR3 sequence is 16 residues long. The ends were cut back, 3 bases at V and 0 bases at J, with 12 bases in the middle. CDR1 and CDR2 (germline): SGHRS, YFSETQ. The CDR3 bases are TGCGCCAGCAGCTACGGACAGTTCGCGAACACCGGGGAGCTGTTTTTT. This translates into CASSYGQFANTGELFF.

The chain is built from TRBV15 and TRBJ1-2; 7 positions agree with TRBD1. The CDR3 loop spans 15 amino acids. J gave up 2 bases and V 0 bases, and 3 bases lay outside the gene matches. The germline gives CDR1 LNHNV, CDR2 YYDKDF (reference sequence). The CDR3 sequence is CATSRDRGPNYGYTF. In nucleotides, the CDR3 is TGTGCCACCAGCAGAGATAGGGGGCCAAACTATGGCTACACCTTC. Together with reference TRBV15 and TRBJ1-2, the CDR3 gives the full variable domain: DAMVIQNPRYQVTQFGKPVTLSCSQTLNHNVMYWYQQKSSQAPKLLFHYYDKDFNNEADTPDNFQSRRPNTSFCFLDIRSPGLGDTAMYLCATSRDRGPNYGYTFGSGTRLTVV.

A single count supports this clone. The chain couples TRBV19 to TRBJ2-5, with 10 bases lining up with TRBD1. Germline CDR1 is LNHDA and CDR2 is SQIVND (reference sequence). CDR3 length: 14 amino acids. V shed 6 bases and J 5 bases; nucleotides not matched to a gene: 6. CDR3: CASRRTGGMETQYF. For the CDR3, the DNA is TGTGCCAGTAGAAGGACAGGGGGGATGGAGACCCAGTACTTC.

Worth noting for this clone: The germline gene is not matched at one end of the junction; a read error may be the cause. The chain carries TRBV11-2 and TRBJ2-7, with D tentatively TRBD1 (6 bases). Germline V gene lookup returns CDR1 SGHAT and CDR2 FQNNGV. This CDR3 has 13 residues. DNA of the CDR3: TGTGCCAGCAGCTTAGATCGGGCCGGACAGATCCACTTC. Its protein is CASSLDRAGQIHF.

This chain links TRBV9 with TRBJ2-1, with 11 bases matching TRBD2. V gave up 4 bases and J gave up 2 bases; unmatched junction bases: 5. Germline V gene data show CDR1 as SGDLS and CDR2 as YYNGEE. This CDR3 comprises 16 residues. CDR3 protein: CASSSVAGGPYNEQFF. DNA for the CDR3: TGTGCCAGCAGCTCCGTAGCGGGGGGGCCCTACAATGAGCAGTTCTTC.

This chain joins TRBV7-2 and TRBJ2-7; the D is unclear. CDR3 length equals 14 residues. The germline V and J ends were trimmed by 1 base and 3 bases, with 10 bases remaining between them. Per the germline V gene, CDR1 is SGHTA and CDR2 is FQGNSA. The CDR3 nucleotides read TGTGCCAGCAGCTTAGGACCGGTTTACTACGAGCAGTACTTC. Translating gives CASSLGPVYYEQYF.

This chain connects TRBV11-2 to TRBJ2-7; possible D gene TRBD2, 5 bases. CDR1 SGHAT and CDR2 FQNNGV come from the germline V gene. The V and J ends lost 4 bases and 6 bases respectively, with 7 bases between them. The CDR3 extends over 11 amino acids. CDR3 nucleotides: TGTGCCAGCAGCTCCGGGGTCGAGCAGTACTTC. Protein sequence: CASSSGVEQYF.

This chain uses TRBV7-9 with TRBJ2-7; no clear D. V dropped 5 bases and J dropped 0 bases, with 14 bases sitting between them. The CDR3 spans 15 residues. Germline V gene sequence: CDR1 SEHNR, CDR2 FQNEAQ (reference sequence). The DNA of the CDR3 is TGTGCCAGCAGCGAAATAAGACAAACCTCCTACGAGCAGTACTTC. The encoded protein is CASSEIRQTSYEQYF.

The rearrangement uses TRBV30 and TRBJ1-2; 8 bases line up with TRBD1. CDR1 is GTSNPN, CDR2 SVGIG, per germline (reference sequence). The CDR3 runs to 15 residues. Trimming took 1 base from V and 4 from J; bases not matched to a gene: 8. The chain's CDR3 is CAWSDLDRVSYGYTF. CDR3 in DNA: TGTGCCTGGAGTGATCTGGACAGGGTGAGCTATGGCTACACCTTC. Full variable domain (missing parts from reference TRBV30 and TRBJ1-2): SQTIHQWPATLVQPVGSPLSLECTVEGTSNPNLYWYRQAAGRGLQLLFYSVGIGQISSEVPQNLSASRPQDRQFILSSKKLLLSDSGFYLCAWSDLDRVSYGYTFGSGTRLTVV.

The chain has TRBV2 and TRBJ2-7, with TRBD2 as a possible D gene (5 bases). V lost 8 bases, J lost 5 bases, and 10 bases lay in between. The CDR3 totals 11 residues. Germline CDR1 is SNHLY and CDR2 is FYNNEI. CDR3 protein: CASRTLNEQYF. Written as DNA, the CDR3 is TGTGCCAGCCGGACTTTGAACGAGCAGTACTTC. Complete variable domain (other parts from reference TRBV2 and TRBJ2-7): EPEVTQTPSHQVTQMGQEVILRCVPISNHLYFYWYRQILGQKVEFLVSFYNNEISEKSEIFDDQFSVERPDGSNFTLKIRSTKLEDSAMYFCASRTLNEQYFGPGTRLTVT.

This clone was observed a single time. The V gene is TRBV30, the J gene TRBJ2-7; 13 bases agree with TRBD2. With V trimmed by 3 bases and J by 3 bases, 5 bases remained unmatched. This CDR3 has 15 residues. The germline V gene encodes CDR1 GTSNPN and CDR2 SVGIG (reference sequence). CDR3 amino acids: CAWRLTSGGVYEQYF. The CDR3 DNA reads TGTGCCTGGAGATTAACTAGCGGGGGGGTCTACGAGCAGTACTTC.

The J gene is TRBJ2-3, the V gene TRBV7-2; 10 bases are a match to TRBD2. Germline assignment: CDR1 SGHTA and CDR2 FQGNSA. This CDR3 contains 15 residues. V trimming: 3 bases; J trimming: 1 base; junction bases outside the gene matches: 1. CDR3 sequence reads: CASSFGLAGTDTQYF. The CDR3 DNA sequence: TGTGCCAGCAGCTTTGGACTAGCGGGCACAGATACGCAGTATTTT.

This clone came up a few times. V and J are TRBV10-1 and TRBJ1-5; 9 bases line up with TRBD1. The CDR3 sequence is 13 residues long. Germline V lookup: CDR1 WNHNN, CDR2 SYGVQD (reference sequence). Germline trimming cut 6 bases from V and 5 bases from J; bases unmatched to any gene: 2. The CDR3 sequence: CASSRDRDQPQHF. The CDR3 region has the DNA TGCGCCAGCAGCCGGGACAGGGATCAGCCCCAGCATTTT.

CDR3 residues: CASSPRVTGGLGEQFF. The DNA for the CDR3 is TGCGCCAGCAGCCCACGAGTGACAGGGGGGTTGGGCGAGCAGTTCTTC. The gene calls are TRBV5-1 and TRBJ2-1, with TRBD1 identical over 9 bases. Trimming took 4 bases from V and 10 from J; bases not matched to a gene: 15. The CDR3 sequence is 16 residues long. CDR1 is SGHRS and CDR2 is YFSETQ in the germline V gene.

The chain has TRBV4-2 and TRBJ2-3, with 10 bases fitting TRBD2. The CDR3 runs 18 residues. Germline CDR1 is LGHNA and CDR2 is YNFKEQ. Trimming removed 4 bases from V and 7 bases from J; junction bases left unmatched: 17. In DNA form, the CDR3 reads TGTGCCAGCAGCCCGAACGTCCTCCTAGCGGGGGTAGGAAATACGCAGTATTTT. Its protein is CASSPNVLLAGVGNTQYF.

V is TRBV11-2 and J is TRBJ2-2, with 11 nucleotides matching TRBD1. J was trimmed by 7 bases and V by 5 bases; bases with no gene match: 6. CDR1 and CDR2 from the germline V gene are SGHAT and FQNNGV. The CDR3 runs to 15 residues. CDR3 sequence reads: CASSRGQGVFGELFF. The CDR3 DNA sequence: TGTGCCAGCAGCCGGGGACAGGGGGTCTTCGGGGAGCTGTTTTTT.

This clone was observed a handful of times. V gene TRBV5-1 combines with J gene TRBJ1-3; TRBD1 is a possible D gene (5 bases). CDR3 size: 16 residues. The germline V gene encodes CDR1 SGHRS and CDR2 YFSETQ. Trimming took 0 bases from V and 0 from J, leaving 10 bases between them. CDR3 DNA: TGCGCCAGCAGCTTGGGGACATCCAGCTCTGGAAACACCATATATTTT. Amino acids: CASSLGTSSSGNTIYF. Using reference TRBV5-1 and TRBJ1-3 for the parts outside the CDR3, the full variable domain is KAGVTQTPRYLIKTRGQQVTLSCSPISGHRSVSWYQQTPGQGLQFLFEYFSETQRNKGNFPGRFSGRQFSNSRSEMNVSTLELGDSALYLCASSLGTSSSGNTIYFGEGSWLTVV.